This TCR beta chain was obtained from a study of CD8+ T cells in alopecia areata. Sequencing used cDNA as its template, made by extracting RNA and reverse transcribing it. Sequencing used immunoSEQ multiplex PCR; TCRdb keeps in-frame clones, though not all of them. The data contain 40,000 to 50,000 clones, 65% of them singletons. The treatment was: oral pan-JAK inhibitor, 5-10 mg twice daily. J lost 7 bases, V lost 6 bases, and 10 bases had no gene match. CDR3 length: 15 amino acids. The germline V gene encodes CDR1 MNHEY and CDR2 SMNVEV (reference sequence). V usage is TRBV27 and J usage is TRBJ2-3; 10 bases match TRBD2. This material consisted of CD8+ T cells sorted from blood, taken at week 4, from a patient treated with tofacitinib. The TCR originated in a human donor with alopecia areata. As DNA, the CDR3 is TGTGCCAGCAGCCTCGACCTAGCGGGGGAAAATACGCAGTATTTT. This gives the protein CASSLDLAGENTQYF.